These 10 T cell receptor beta chains share one sample of origin, sequenced in a study of cytotoxic CD8 clonotypes in ibrutinib-treated CLL. This table comes from immunoSEQ multiplex PCR, and its TCRdb copy is limited to in-frame clones, with some not included. Of about 26,000 clones detected, roughly 85% appear once; the ten largest clones hold over 6.5%. Sequencing used PBMCs, obtained after 24 months of ibrutinib treatment. The receptors were gathered from a human donor with chronic lymphocytic leukemia.

V and J are TRBV6-1 and TRBJ1-5, with TRBD1 matching over 10 bases. Germline-derived CDR1 and CDR2 are MNHNS and SASEGT. Trimming at V came to 6 bases and at J to 7 bases, leaving 6 bases not matched to a gene. This CDR3 is 14 amino acids long. CDR3 in DNA: TGTGCCAGCAGCGACCGGGACAGGGGCCAGCCCCAGCATTTT. It encodes CASSDRDRGQPQHF.

The rearrangement links TRBV25-1 to TRBJ2-4, with D perhaps given as TRBD1 or TRBD2 (5 bases each). Germline CDR1 reads MGHDK; CDR2 reads SYGVNS. CDR3 length: 16 residues. V was clipped by 6 bases and J by 8 bases, with 23 bases between them. CDR3 protein: CASRGWQGASGDIQYF. The CDR3 bases are TGTGCCAGCAGAGGTTGGCAGGGTGCCTCCGGGGACATTCAGTACTTC.

The V gene is TRBV6-5, the J gene TRBJ2-2; D is unclear. V lost 4 bases, J lost 5 bases, and 8 bases lay in between. CDR3 length: 13 residues. Germline CDR1 MNHEY, CDR2 SVGAGI. CDR3 protein: CASSSKVTGELFF. The CDR3 nucleotides read TGTGCCAGCAGTTCCAAGGTGACCGGGGAGCTGTTTTTT.

The gene calls are TRBV18 and TRBJ2-5; TRBD2 is a possible D gene (6 bases). With 3 bases removed from V and 4 bases from J, the gap between germline ends came to 15 bases. Per germline, CDR1 KGHSH and CDR2 LQKENI. The CDR3 length is 15 residues. Here the CDR3 reads CASSPQGRAGETQYF. CDR3 sequence (DNA): TGTGCCAGCTCACCTCAAGGTCGAGCGGGAGAGACCCAGTACTTC.

The chain links TRBV7-2 to TRBJ1-2; 7 positions agree with TRBD1. The CDR3 consists of 13 residues. V lost 5 bases, J lost 7 bases, and 7 bases stayed unmatched. Germline CDR1 SGHTA, CDR2 FQGNSA. The CDR3 bases are TGTGCCAGCAGCCACACAGGGGATGGTGGCTACACCTTC. This codes for CASSHTGDGGYTF.

This clone appeared once. The chain carries TRBV5-1 and TRBJ2-5; possible D gene TRBD2, 6 bases. This CDR3 is 17 amino acids long. Trimming took off 0 bases at V and 5 bases at J, with 20 bases between the two ends. Germline CDR1 SGHRS, CDR2 YFSETQ. CDR3 amino acids: CASSLEPKPAGRETQYF. The CDR3 nucleotides read TGCGCCAGCAGCTTGGAACCAAAGCCGGCGGGAAGGGAGACCCAGTACTTC.

This clone was picked up one time. The chain carries TRBV18 and TRBJ2-5; D unresolved. The CDR3 runs 12 residues. Germline V gives CDR1 KGHSH, CDR2 LQKENI. Trimming removed 6 bases at V and 2 bases at J, with 7 bases between. CDR3 region: CASSTNQETQYF. The CDR3 DNA is TGTGCCAGCTCCACCAATCAAGAGACCCAGTACTTC.

CDR3: CASTQAGGSYNEQFF. CDR3 nucleotide sequence: TGTGCCAGCACCCAAGCGGGGGGCTCCTACAATGAGCAGTTCTTC. The chain is built from TRBV28 and TRBJ2-1, with 9 positions matching TRBD2. The CDR3 spans 15 residues. After removal of 7 bases from V and 0 bases from J, the junction contained 4 bases not matched to a gene. Germline V lookup: CDR1 MDHEN, CDR2 SYDVKM.

This rearrangement joins TRBV7-2 to TRBJ1-2; D gene unclear. The ends were cut back, 2 bases at V and 8 bases at J, with 12 bases in the middle. Germline V gene sequence: CDR1 SGHTA, CDR2 FQGNSA. This CDR3 spans 13 amino acids. CDR3 in amino acids: CASSLSGLGGYTF. As DNA, the CDR3 is TGTGCCAGCAGCTTATCGGGCCTCGGGGGCTACACCTTC.

The rearrangement joins TRBV6-5 to TRBJ1-1, with D unresolved. CDR1 MNHEY and CDR2 SVGAGI come from the germline V gene. V lost 6 bases to trimming and J lost 6 bases, with 20 bases between them. This CDR3 contains 15 residues. The chain's CDR3 is CASRDPGRIRPEAFF. The CDR3 DNA reads as TGTGCCAGCAGAGACCCGGGGAGGATCAGGCCTGAAGCTTTCTTT.